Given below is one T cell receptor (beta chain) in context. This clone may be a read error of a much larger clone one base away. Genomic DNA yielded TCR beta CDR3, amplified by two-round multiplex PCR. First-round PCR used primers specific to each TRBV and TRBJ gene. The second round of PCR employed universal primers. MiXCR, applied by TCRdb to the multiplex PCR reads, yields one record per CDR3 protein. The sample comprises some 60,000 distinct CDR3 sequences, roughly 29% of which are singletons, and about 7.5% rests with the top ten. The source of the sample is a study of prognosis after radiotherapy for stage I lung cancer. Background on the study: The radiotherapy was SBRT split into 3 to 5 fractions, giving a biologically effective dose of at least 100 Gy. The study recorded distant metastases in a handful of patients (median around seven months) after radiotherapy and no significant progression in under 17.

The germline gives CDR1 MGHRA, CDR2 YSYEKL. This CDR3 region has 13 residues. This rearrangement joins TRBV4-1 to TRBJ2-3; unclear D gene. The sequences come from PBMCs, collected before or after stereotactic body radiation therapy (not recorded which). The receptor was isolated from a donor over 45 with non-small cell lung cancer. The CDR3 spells CDSSQEVTDTQYF. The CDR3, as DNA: TGCGACAGCAGCCAAGAAGTTACAGATACGCAGTATTTT.